Each of the 16 T cell receptor beta chains below was sequenced from the same sample in a study of T cell clonotyping in hematopoietic cell transplantation. Profiled with immunoSEQ multiplex PCR; TCRdb holds only in-frame clones, not every one. The sample has around 4,600 clones; over 60% are singletons. This specimen was PBMCs, taken 100 days after allogeneic stem cell transplant. The source of these receptors is a female patient aged 50-65 years who had an allogeneic stem cell transplant, so the T cells may come from the graft donor. Some clones in this sample may be carry-over from other donors' samples.

The rearrangement joins TRBV10-3 to TRBJ1-2; 8 bases map to TRBD1. The ends lost 4 bases at V and 7 bases at J; junction bases unmatched: 8. CDR1 and CDR2 from the germline V gene are ENHRY and SYGVKD. This CDR3 comprises 14 residues. This CDR3 reads CAISGKTGDIGYTF. The DNA for the CDR3 is TGTGCCATCAGTGGAAAGACAGGGGATATTGGCTACACCTTC.

This clone occurred a few times. The rearrangement uses TRBV11-1 and TRBJ1-2; 8 positions agree with TRBD1. The CDR3 loop spans 15 amino acids. Trimming cost V 5 bases and J 8 bases; bases outside gene matches: 13. From germline, CDR1 is SGHAT and CDR2 FQDESV (reference sequence). The CDR3 bases are TGTGCCAGCAGCCCCCAGCTGGGACAGGTCTCCGGCTACACCTTC. It translates to CASSPQLGQVSGYTF.

The CDR3 protein is CASATRGSTDTQYF. DNA of the CDR3: TGTGCTAGTGCCACTCGGGGTAGCACAGATACGCAGTATTTT. The V gene is TRBV12-5, the J gene TRBJ2-3; D might be TRBD2 (5 bases). V dropped 7 bases and J dropped 0 bases, with 11 bases sitting between them. Germline assignment: CDR1 LGHNT and CDR2 FRNRAP. The CDR3 consists of 14 residues.

V gene TRBV30 combines with J gene TRBJ1-5; 12 nucleotides match TRBD1. Germline CDR1 GTSNPN, CDR2 SVGIG (reference sequence). The CDR3 covers 17 residues. The junction had 6 bases not matched to a gene; V was cut back by 3 bases and J by 0 bases. The CDR3 reads CAWSKGTGGYSNQPQHF. Here the CDR3 DNA reads TGTGCCTGGAGCAAGGGGACAGGGGGCTATAGCAATCAGCCCCAGCATTTT.

This CDR3 is CASRSWEGGNTIYF. The CDR3 DNA reads TGTGCCAGCAGGTCTTGGGAGGGAGGAAACACCATATATTTT. The chain has TRBV27 and TRBJ1-3; D is unresolved. V shed 6 bases and J shed 4 bases, with 13 bases lying between them. This CDR3 contains 14 residues. Germline CDR1 MNHEY, CDR2 SMNVEV (reference sequence).

This rearrangement joins TRBV4-1 to TRBJ1-5; D is perhaps TRBD1 (6 bases). V was cut by 1 base and J by 4 bases, with 11 bases left in between. This CDR3 region has 15 residues. Germline CDR1 is MGHRA and CDR2 is YSYEKL. Written as DNA, the CDR3 is TGCGCCAGCAGCCAAGTGACAGGTTCAAATCAGCCCCAGCATTTT. Amino acid sequence: CASSQVTGSNQPQHF.

The chain recombines TRBV6-1 with TRBJ2-1; 8 nucleotides line up with TRBD2. Unmatched junction bases numbered 4, after V lost 2 bases and J lost 7 bases. Germline V gene sequence: CDR1 MNHNS, CDR2 SASEGT. The CDR3 has 14 amino acids. CDR3 in amino acids: CASSERGRRNEQFF. In nucleotides, the CDR3 is TGTGCCAGCAGTGAACGCGGGAGGCGAAATGAGCAGTTCTTC.

Notes on this clone: Germline and junction disagree at one end, which may indicate a read error. The J gene is TRBJ2-7, the V gene TRBV10-3; no reliable D call. Per germline, CDR1 ENHRY and CDR2 SYGVKD. The CDR3 runs 11 residues. The CDR3 reads CASSSVNEQYF. CDR3 nucleotides: TGTGCCAGCAGTTCCGTGAACGAGCAGTACTTC.

The V and J genes are TRBV7-3 and TRBJ2-3; D unresolved. Germline V gene lookup returns CDR1 SGHTA and CDR2 FQGTGA. Deletions cut 3 bases from V and 2 bases from J, with 12 bases between. The CDR3 is 15 amino acids. In DNA, the CDR3 is TGTGCCAGCAGCTTTTTCGGGCAGACCACAGATACGCAGTATTTT. It translates to CASSFFGQTTDTQYF.

This clone has a handful of counts. The chain combines TRBV4-2 with TRBJ2-7; tentatively, D is TRBD1 (6 bases). Trimming shortened V by 1 base and J by 5 bases, and 15 bases separated the two germline ends. Germline V gene sequence: CDR1 LGHNA, CDR2 YNFKEQ. The CDR3 extends over 15 amino acids. The CDR3 spells CASSQVGGQGNEQYF. The CDR3 DNA reads as TGTGCCAGCAGCCAAGTTGGTGGGCAGGGGAACGAGCAGTACTTC.

This clone was seen only once. The chain links TRBV19 to TRBJ2-1, with 7 bases identical to TRBD1. Germline CDR1 and CDR2: LNHDA and SQIVND (reference sequence). CDR3 length equals 14 residues. The V segment lost 5 bases and the J segment 5 bases; nucleotides outside the gene matches: 6. The CDR3 region has the DNA TGTGCCAGTAGTTCCAGGACAGGTGACAATGAGCAGTTCTTC. Its translation is CASSSRTGDNEQFF.

The chain has TRBV28 and TRBJ1-2; D call uncertain. The length of the CDR3 is 13 residues. Germline-derived CDR1 and CDR2 are MDHEN and SYDVKM. Trimming took 7 bases from V and 0 from J, leaving 9 bases between them. The CDR3 DNA sequence: TGTGCCAGCACCTTAACCACTAACTATGGCTACACCTTC. Its translation: CASTLTTNYGYTF.

V and J are TRBV19 and TRBJ1-5; 8 nucleotides agree with TRBD1. V was pared by 7 bases and J by 3 bases, with 8 bases of the junction left unmatched. Germline loops: CDR1 LNHDA, CDR2 SQIVND (reference sequence). The CDR3 is made up of 15 amino acids. The CDR3 DNA reads TGTGCCAGTAAGGGGACAGGCCTTATCAATCAGCCCCAGCATTTT. Residues: CASKGTGLINQPQHF.

This clone was seen a few times. J is TRBJ2-1 and V is TRBV9; 7 bases are a match to TRBD1. V lost 4 bases and J lost 0; bases outside the gene matches: 4. Germline V lookup: CDR1 SGDLS, CDR2 YYNGEE. The length of the CDR3 is 15 residues. CDR3 sequence: CASSKQGNSYNEQFF. In nucleotides, the CDR3 is TGTGCCAGCAGCAAACAGGGGAACTCCTACAATGAGCAGTTCTTC.

J is TRBJ2-7 and V is TRBV4-1, with D hard to call. V lost 4 bases, J lost 0 bases, and 13 bases lay in between. The CDR3 consists of 15 residues. The germline CDR1 and CDR2 sequences are MGHRA and YSYEKL. The CDR3 here is CASSLAVVSSYEQYF. The CDR3 bases are TGCGCCAGCAGCCTCGCCGTAGTTAGCTCCTACGAGCAGTACTTC.

The V gene is TRBV4-3, the J gene TRBJ2-1; TRBD1 aligns across 11 bases. Germline loops: CDR1 LGHNA, CDR2 YSLEER. After removal of 4 bases from V and 6 bases from J, the junction contained 2 bases not matched to a gene. The CDR3 runs to 14 residues. The CDR3 DNA reads TGCGCCAGCAGCCCGGACAGGGGGCTCAATGAGCAGTTCTTC. Translating it yields CASSPDRGLNEQFF.